Included here is one TCR beta chain sequence, with context. The CDR3 spans 15 residues. Germline V gives CDR1 SEHNR, CDR2 FQNEAQ (reference sequence). V was clipped by 4 bases and J by 5 bases, with 17 bases between them. TCRdb reprocessed the RT-PCR reads via MiXCR and lists one record per CDR3 protein. The sample yields about 72,000 distinct CDR3 sequences, about 30% seen once. This specimen comes from a study of patients and donors after allogeneic stem cell transplantation. The clonotype was recovered from a human donor who was either an allogeneic HSCT recipient or a stem cell or donor lymphocyte infusion donor (not recorded which). It is not recorded whose cells these are; they may come from a transplant donor. The sequenced material came from blood, either unsorted or a sorted T cell fraction (not recorded which). V and J are TRBV7-9 and TRBJ1-2, with D maybe TRBD1 (6 bases). The CDR3 nucleotides are TGTGCCAGCAGCTCCCTACAGGGCCCTTCTTATGGCTACACCTTC. This encodes CASSSLQGPSYGYTF.